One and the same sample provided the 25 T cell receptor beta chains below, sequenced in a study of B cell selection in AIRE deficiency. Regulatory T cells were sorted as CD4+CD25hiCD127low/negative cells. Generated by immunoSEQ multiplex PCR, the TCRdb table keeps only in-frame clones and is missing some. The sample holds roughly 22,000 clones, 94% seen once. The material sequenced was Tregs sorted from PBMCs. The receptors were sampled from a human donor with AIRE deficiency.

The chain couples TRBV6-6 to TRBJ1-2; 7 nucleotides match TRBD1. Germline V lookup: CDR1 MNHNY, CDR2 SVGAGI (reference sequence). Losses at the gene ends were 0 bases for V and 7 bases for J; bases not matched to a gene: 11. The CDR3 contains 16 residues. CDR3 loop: CASSYSMRGRRAGYTF. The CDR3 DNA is TGTGCCAGCAGTTACTCGATGAGGGGGCGGAGGGCTGGCTACACCTTC.

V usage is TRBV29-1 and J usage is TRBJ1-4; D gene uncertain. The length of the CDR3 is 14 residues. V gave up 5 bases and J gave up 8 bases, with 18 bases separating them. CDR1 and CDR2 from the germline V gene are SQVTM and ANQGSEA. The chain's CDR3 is CSVLRTDPSEKLFF. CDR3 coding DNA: TGCAGCGTTCTGCGGACGGACCCCTCGGAAAAACTGTTTTTT.

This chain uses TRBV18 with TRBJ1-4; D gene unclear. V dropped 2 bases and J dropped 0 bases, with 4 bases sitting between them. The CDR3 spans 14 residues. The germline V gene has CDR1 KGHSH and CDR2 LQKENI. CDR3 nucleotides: TGTGCCAGCTCACCAGTTGCAACTAATGAAAAACTGTTTTTT. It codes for CASSPVATNEKLFF.

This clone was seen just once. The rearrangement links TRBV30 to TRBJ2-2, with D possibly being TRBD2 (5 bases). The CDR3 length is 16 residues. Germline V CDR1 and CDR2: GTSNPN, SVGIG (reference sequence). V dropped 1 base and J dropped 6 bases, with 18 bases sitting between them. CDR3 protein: CAWSDQSGVAAGELFF. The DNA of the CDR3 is TGTGCCTGGAGTGACCAGAGCGGAGTGGCTGCCGGGGAGCTGTTTTTT.

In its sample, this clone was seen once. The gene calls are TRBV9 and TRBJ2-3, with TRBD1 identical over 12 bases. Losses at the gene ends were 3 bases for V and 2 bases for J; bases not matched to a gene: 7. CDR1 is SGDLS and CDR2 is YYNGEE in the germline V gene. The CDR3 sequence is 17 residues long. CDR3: CASSATGTGGFTDTQYF. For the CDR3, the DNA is TGTGCCAGCAGCGCCACCGGGACAGGGGGCTTCACAGATACGCAGTATTTT.

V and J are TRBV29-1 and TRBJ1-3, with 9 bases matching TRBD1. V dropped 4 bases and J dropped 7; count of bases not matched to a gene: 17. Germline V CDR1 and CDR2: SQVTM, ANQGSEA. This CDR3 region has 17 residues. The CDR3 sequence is CSVATLKGQGSENTIYF. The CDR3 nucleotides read TGCAGCGTTGCGACGCTAAAAGGACAGGGGTCGGAGAACACCATATATTTT.

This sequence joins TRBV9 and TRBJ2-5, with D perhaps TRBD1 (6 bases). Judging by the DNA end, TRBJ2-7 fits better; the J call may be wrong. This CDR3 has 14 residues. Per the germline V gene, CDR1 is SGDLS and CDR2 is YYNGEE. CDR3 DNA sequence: TGTGCCAGCAGCGTAGCTTCTGGGGGCTCCGAGCAGTACTTC. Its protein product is CASSVASGGSEQYF.

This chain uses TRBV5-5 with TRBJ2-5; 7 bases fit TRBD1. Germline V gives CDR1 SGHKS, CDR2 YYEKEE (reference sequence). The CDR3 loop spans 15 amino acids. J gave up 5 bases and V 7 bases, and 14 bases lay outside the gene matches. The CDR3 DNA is TGTGCCAGCGCCCCAACCGTTAGGGGGCAGGAGACCCAGTACTTC. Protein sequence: CASAPTVRGQETQYF.

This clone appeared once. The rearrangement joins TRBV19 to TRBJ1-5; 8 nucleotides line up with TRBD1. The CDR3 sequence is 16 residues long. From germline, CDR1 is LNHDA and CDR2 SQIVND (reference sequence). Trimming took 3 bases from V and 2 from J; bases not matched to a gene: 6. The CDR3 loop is CASSIQGAVGNQPQHF. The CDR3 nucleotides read TGTGCCAGTAGTATTCAGGGGGCCGTAGGCAATCAGCCCCAGCATTTT.

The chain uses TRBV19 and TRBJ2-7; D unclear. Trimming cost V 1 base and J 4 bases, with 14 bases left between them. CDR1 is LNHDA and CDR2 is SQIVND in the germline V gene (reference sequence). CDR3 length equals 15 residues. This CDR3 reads CASSIVGRRDYEQYF. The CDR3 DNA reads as TGTGCCAGTAGTATAGTCGGTAGAAGAGATTACGAGCAGTACTTC. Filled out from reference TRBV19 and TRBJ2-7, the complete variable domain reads DGGITQSPKYLFRKEGQNVTLSCEQNLNHDAMYWYRQDPGQGLRLIYYSQIVNDFQKGDIAEGYSVSREKKESFPLTVTSAQKNPTAFYLCASSIVGRRDYEQYFGPGTRLTVT.

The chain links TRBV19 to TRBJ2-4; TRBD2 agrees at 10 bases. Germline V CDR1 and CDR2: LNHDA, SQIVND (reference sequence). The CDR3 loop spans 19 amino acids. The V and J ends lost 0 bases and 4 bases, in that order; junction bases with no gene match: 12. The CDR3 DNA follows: TGTGCCAGTAGTATAGAAGCCGGGACTAGCGACCTGAGTAAAAACATTCAGTACTTC. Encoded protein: CASSIEAGTSDLSKNIQYF.

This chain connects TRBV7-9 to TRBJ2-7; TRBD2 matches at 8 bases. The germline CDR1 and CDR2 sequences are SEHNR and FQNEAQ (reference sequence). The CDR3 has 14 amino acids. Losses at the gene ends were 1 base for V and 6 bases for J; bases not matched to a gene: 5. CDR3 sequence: CASSLDGRAVEQYF. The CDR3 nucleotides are TGTGCCAGCAGCTTAGACGGGAGGGCGGTCGAGCAGTACTTC.

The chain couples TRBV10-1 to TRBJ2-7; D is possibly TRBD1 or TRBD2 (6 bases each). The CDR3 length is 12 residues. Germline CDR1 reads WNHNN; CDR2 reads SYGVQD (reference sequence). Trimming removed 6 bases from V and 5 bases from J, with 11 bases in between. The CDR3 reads CASSGGRNEQYF. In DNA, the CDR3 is TGCGCCAGCAGCGGGGGCCGAAACGAGCAGTACTTC.

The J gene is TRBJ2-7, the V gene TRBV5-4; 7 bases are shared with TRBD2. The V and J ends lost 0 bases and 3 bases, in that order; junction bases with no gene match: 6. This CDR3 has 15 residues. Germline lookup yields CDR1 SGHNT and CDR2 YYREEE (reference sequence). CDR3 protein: CASSLDGGRVYEQYF. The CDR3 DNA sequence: TGTGCCAGCAGCTTGGACGGCGGGAGAGTCTACGAGCAGTACTTC. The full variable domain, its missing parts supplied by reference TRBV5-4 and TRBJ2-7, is ETGVTQSPTHLIKTRGQQVTLRCSSQSGHNTVSWYQQALGQGPQFIFQYYREEENGRGNFPPRFSGLQFPNYSSELNVNALELDDSALYLCASSLDGGRVYEQYFGPGTRLTVT.

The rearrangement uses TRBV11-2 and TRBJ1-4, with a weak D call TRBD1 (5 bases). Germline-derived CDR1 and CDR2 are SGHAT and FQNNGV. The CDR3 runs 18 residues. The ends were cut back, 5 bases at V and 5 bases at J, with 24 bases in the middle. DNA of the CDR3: TGTGCCAGCAGCCCCGCCCCGGACAAACTGCCCCCAAATGAAAAACTGTTTTTT. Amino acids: CASSPAPDKLPPNEKLFF. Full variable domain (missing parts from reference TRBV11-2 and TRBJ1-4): EAGVAQSPRYKIIEKRQSVAFWCNPISGHATLYWYQQILGQGPKLLIQFQNNGVVDDSQLPKDRFSAERLKGVDSTLKIQPAKLEDSAVYLCASSPAPDKLPPNEKLFFGSGTQLSVL.

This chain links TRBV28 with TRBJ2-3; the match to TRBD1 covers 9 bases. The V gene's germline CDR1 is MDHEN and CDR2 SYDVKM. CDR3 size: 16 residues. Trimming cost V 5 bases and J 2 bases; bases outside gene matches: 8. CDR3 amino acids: CASSITGTGITDTQYF. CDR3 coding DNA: TGTGCCAGCAGTATAACCGGGACAGGGATCACAGATACGCAGTATTTT.

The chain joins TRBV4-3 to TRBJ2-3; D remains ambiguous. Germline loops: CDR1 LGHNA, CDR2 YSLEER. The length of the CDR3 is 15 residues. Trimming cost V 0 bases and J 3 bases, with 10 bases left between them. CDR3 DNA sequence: TGCGCCAGCAGCCAAGATCTCTTGGAGACAGATACGCAGTATTTT. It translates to CASSQDLLETDTQYF.

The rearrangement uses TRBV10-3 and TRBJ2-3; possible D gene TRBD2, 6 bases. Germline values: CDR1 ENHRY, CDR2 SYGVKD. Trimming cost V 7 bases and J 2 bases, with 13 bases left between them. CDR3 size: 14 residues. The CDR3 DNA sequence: TGTGCCATCACCCCGGGACTCAACACAGATACGCAGTATTTT. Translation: CAITPGLNTDTQYF.

CDR3 residues: CASSEGDRDKQYF. The DNA for the CDR3 is TGTGCCAGCAGTGAAGGGGACAGGGACAAGCAGTACTTC. V is TRBV6-1 and J is TRBJ2-7; 9 bases are a match to TRBD1. The CDR3 length is 13 residues. Germline V lookup: CDR1 MNHNS, CDR2 SASEGT. V was clipped by 1 base and J by 8 bases; unmatched bases: 3.

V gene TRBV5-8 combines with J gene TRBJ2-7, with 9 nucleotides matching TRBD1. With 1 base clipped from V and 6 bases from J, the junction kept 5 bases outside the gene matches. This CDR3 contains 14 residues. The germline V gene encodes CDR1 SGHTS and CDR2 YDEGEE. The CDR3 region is CASSLLGQGREQYF. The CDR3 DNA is TGTGCCAGCAGCTTGCTAGGACAGGGGCGCGAGCAGTACTTC.

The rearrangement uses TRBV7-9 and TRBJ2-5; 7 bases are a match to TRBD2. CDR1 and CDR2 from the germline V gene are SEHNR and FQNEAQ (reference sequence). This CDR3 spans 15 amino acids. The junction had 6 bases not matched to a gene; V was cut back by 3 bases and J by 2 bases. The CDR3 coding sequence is TGTGCCAGCAGCTTCATTAGCGGGTTACAAGAGACCCAGTACTTC. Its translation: CASSFISGLQETQYF.

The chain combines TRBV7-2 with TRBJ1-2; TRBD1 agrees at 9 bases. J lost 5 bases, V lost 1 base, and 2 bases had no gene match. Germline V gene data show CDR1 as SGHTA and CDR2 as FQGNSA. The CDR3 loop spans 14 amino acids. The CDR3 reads CASSLVQGAYGYTF. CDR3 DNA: TGTGCCAGCAGCTTAGTACAGGGGGCGTATGGCTACACCTTC. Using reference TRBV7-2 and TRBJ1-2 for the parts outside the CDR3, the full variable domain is GAGVSQSPSNKVTEKGKDVELRCDPISGHTALYWYRQSLGQGLEFLIYFQGNSAPDKSGLPSDRFSAERTGGSVSTLTIQRTQQEDSAVYLCASSLVQGAYGYTFGSGTRLTVV.

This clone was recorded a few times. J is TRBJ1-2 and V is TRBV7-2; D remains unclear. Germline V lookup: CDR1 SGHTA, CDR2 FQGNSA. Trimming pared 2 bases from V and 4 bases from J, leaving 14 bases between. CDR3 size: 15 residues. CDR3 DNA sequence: TGTGCCAGCAGCTTATCTCTTGGGCAGTTCTATGGCTACACCTTC. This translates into CASSLSLGQFYGYTF.

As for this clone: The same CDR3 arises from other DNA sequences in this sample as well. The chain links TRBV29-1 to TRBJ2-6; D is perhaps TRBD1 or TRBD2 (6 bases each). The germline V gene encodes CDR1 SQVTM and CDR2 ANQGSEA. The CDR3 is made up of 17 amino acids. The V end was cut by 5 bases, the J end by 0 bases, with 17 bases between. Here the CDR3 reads CSVSGGGGPSGANVLTF. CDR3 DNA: TGCAGCGTTTCTGGGGGTGGGGGGCCCTCTGGGGCCAACGTCCTGACTTTC.

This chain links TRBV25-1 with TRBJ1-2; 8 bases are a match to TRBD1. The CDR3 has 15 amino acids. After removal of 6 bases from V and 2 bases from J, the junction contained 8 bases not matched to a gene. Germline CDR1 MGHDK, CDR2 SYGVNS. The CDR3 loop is CASSPLDRENYGYTF. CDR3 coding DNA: TGTGCCAGCAGCCCCCTGGACAGGGAAAACTATGGCTACACCTTC.